This T cell receptor beta chain was recorded in a study of blood T cell repertoires in COVID-19. Looking at the study overall: Spain, Italy and the United States supplied samples that represented acute and convalescent COVID-19. PBMCs, B-cell-depleted T cells, or T cells provided the cDNA or gDNA that made up the material.

Original processing notes: For nucleated cells, counts were estimated from reference gene primer amplification. Here immunoSEQ multiplex PCR was the method, and the copy in TCRdb shows in-frame clones only, minus some. V, J and clone size derive from that table, while D and trimming were established from the DNA sequence. The data contain some 180,000 clones, more than 80% of them singletons. This CDR3 comprises 14 residues. CDR1 is MNHEY and CDR2 is SMNVEV in the germline V gene (reference sequence). J gave up 3 bases and V 0 bases, and 2 bases lay outside the gene matches. About this clone: Within the sample, other DNA sequences also encode this same CDR3.

V usage is TRBV27 and J usage is TRBJ2-7; TRBD1 aligns across 7 bases. This receptor was obtained from a woman aged 55-70 years with acute or convalescent COVID-19. The sequencing sample was made of peripheral blood. The CDR3 here is CASSLSGQSYEQYF. In nucleotides, the CDR3 is TGTGCCAGCAGTTTATCGGGACAGAGCTACGAGCAGTACTTC.